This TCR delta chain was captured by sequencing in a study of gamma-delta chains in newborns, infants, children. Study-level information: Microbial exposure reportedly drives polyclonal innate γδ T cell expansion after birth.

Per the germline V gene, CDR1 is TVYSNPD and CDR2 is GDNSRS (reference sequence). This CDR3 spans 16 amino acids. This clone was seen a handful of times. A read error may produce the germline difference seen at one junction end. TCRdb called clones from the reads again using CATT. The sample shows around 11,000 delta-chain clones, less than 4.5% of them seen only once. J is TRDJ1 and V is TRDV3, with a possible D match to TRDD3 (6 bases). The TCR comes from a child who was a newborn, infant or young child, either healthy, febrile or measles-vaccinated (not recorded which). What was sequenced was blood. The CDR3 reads CASKPLRWGDPIKPIF. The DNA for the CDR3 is TGTGCCTCCAAACCGCTACGGTGGGGGGACCCAATTAAACCCATCTTT.